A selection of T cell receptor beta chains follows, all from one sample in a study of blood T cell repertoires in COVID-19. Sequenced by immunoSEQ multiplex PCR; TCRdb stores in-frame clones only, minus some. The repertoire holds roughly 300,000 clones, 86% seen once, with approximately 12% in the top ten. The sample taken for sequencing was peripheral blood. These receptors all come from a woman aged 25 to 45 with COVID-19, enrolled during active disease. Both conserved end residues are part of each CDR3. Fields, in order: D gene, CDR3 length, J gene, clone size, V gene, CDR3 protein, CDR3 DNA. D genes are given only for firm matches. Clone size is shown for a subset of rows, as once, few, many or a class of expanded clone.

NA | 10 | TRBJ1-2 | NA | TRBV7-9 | CAHGGTGYTF | TGTGCCCACGGAGGCACTGGCTACACCTTC
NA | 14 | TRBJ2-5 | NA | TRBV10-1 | CASSAGGHQETQYF | TGCGCCAGCAGTGCCGGGGGGCACCAAGAGACCCAGTACTTC
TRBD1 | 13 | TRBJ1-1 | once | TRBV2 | CASRADRDTEAFF | TGTGCCAGCAGGGCAGACAGGGACACTGAAGCTTTCTTT
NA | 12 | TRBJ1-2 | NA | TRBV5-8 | CASSWGGYGYTF | TGTGCCAGCAGCTGGGGGGGGTATGGCTACACCTTC
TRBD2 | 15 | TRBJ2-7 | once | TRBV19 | CASSIASGGIYEQYF | TGTGCCAGTAGTATAGCGAGCGGGGGTATCTACGAGCAGTACTTC
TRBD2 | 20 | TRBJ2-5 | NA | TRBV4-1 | CASSQDFPPSGGPYQETQYF | TGCGCCAGCAGCCAAGATTTCCCCCCTAGCGGGGGCCCGTACCAAGAGACCCAGTACTTC
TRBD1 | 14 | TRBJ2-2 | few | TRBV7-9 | CASSTQGYTGELFF | TGTGCCAGCAGCACACAGGGGTACACCGGGGAGCTGTTTTTT
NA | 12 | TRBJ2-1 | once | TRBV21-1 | CASSKQAPSVFF | TGTGCCAGCAGCAAACAGGCACCTTCAGTCTTCTTC
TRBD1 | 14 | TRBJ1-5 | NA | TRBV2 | CASRMDRGGQPQHF | TGTGCCAGCAGGATGGACAGGGGGGGACAGCCCCAGCATTTT
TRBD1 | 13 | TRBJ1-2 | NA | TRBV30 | CAWGPQGARGYTF | TGTGCCTGGGGCCCACAGGGGGCGAGAGGCTACACCTTC
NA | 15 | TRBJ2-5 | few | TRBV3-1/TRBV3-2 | CASSQVMGARETQYF | TGTGCCAGCAGCCAAGTTATGGGGGCGCGAGAGACCCAGTACTTC
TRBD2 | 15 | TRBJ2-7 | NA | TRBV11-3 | CASSSRGGERYEQYF | TGTGCCAGCAGCTCCCGGGGAGGGGAGCGCTACGAGCAGTACTTC
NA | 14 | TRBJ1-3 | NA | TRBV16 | CASSQSSGRHTIYF | TGTGCCAGCAGCCAATCGTCGGGGAGGCACACCATATATTTT
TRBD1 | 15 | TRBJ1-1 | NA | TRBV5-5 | CASSSTGTGVTEAFF | TGTGCCAGCAGTTCAACCGGGACAGGGGTCACTGAAGCTTTCTTT
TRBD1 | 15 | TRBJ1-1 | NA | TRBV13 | CASSLSWDREPEAFF | TGTGCCAGCAGCTTATCGTGGGACAGGGAACCTGAAGCTTTCTTT
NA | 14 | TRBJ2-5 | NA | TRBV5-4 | CASSLVQGHETQYF | TGTGCCAGCAGCTTGGTGCAGGGGCACGAGACCCAGTACTTC
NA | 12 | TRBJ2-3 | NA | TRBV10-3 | CAISGEWDTQYF | TGTGCCATCAGTGGGGAGTGGGATACGCAGTATTTT
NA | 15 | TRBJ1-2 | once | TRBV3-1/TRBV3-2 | CASSTSSRVSYGYTF | TGTGCCAGCAGTACTTCTTCCAGGGTAAGCTATGGCTACACCTTC
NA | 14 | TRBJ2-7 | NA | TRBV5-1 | CASSRPEGDYEQYF | TGCGCCAGCAGCCGGCCAGAGGGGGATTACGAGCAGTACTTC
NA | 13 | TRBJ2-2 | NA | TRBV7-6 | CASSSRGTGELFF | TGTGCCAGCAGCTCCAGGGGAACCGGGGAGCTGTTTTTT
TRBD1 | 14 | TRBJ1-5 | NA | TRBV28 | CASAQGASNQPQHF | TGTGCCAGTGCACAGGGGGCGAGCAATCAGCCCCAGCATTTT